Detailed here is one T cell receptor beta chain. The CDR3 runs 12 residues. The germline V gene encodes CDR1 SQVTM and CDR2 ANQGSEA. V was trimmed by 5 bases and J by 2 bases, leaving 10 bases between them. The data stem from a study of T-cell reconstitution after alpha-beta-depleted transplantation in children. TCRbeta library construction was performed incorporating unique molecular identifiers. TCRdb re-called the PCR reads through MiXCR, storing one row per CDR3 protein. Among 300,000 or so distinct CDR3 sequences listed, 9.5% to 10% were seen once. The clonotype comes from a human donor who donated a stem cell graft to a child with SCID. The sequences come from PBMCs from the stem cell graft donor, collected from the stem cell graft. The J gene is TRBJ2-7, the V gene TRBV29-1; D is unresolved. The CDR3 coding sequence is TGCAGCGTTACGGACGGTACCTACGAGCAGTACTTC. It is translated as CSVTDGTYEQYF.